The 3 T cell receptor beta chains presented below share a single source sample, sequenced in a study of control samples from healthy donors and cancer patients. The protocol was immunoSEQ multiplex PCR, while the TCRdb copy is restricted to in-frame clones and leaves out a portion. The ten most abundant clones cover 2% to 2.5% of a sample with about 200,000 clones. What was sequenced was blood. The receptors were sampled from a woman aged 25-40 years in good health.

The chain combines TRBV6-5 with TRBJ1-2, with TRBD1 as a possible D gene (5 bases). V lost 8 bases and J lost 4, with 20 bases in between. The germline V gene encodes CDR1 MNHEY and CDR2 SVGAGI. The CDR3 is made up of 15 amino acids. The CDR3 reads CASGKRDGITYGYTF. CDR3 coding DNA: TGTGCCAGCGGGAAGAGGGACGGTATAACCTATGGCTACACCTTC.

The chain links TRBV7-3 to TRBJ1-2; a weak D match, TRBD1 (5 bases). CDR1 and CDR2 (germline): SGHTA, FQGTGA. The CDR3 runs 12 residues. V was pared by 4 bases and J by 6 bases, with 9 bases between. CDR3 protein: CASSSEGNGYTF. CDR3 coding DNA: TGTGCCAGCAGCTCGGAGGGGAATGGCTACACCTTC. Based on the CDR3 plus reference TRBV7-3 and TRBJ1-2, the full variable domain is GAGVSQTPSNKVTEKGKYVELRCDPISGHTALYWYRQSLGQGPEFLIYFQGTGAADDSGLPNDRFFAVRPEGSVSTLKIQRTERGDSAVYLCASSSEGNGYTFGSGTRLTVV.

CDR3 in DNA: TGTGCCAGCAGTCGACAGACACTTAACTATGGCTACACCTTC. It specifies CASSRQTLNYGYTF. The chain is built from TRBV2 and TRBJ1-2; D may be TRBD1 (5 bases). Germline loops: CDR1 SNHLY, CDR2 FYNNEI. Trimming pared 5 bases from V and 1 base from J, leaving 11 bases between. The CDR3 sequence is 14 residues long. Full variable domain (remainder filled in from reference TRBV2 and TRBJ1-2): EPEVTQTPSHQVTQMGQEVILRCVPISNHLYFYWYRQILGQKVEFLVSFYNNEISEKSEIFDDQFSVERPDGSNFTLKIRSTKLEDSAMYFCASSRQTLNYGYTFGSGTRLTVV.